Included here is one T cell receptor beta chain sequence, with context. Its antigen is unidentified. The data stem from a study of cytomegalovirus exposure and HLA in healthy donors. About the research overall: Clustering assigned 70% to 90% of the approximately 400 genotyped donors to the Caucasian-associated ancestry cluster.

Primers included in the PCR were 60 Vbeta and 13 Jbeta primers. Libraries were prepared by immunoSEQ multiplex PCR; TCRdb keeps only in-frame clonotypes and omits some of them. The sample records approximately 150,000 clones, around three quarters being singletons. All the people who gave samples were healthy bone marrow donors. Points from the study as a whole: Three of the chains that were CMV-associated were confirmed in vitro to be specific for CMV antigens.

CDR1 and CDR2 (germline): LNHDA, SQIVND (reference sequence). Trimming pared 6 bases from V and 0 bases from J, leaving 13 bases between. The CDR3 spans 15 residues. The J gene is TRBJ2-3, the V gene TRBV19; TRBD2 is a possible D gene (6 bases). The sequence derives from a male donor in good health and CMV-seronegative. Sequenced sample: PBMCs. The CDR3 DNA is TGTGCCAGTAGGAGGGACTTTGCCAGCACAGATACGCAGTATTTT. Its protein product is CASRRDFASTDTQYF.